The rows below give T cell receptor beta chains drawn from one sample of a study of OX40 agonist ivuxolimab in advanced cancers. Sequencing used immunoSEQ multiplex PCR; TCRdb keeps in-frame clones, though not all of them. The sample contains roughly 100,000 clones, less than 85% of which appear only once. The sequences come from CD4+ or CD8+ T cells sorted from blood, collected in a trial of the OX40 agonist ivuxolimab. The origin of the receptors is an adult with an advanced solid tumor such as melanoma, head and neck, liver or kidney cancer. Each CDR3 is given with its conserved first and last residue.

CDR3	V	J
CASSLMGTGELFF	TRBV7-2	TRBJ2-2
CASSLALGGEQYF	TRBV11-2	TRBJ2-7
CASSSTGVGGYEQYF	TRBV5-8	TRBJ2-7
CASRKTGYSNQPQHF	TRBV28	TRBJ1-5
CASSVTGHRYSGANVLTF	TRBV21-1	TRBJ2-6
CASSFLGLGGTEAFF	TRBV6-5	TRBJ1-1
CASSSQGQNTEAFF	TRBV5-1	TRBJ1-1
CASSSPSRGGDRANEQFF	TRBV7-2	TRBJ2-1
CSVDRGTGEAFF	TRBV29-1	TRBJ1-1
CASSVGRWETQYF	TRBV9	TRBJ2-5
CAFDRFGTEAFF	TRBV30	TRBJ1-1
CASRPRGWHNEQFF	TRBV2	TRBJ2-1
CASSVGGRAQETQYF	TRBV9	TRBJ2-5
CASSLDRRGVYEQYF	TRBV11-2	TRBJ2-7
CASSLGTADSSYEQYF	TRBV4-1	TRBJ2-7
CASSYSGGTYNEQFF	TRBV27	TRBJ2-1
CASRAGGTEAFF	TRBV19	TRBJ1-1
CASSFVGAGDEQYF	TRBV5-1	.